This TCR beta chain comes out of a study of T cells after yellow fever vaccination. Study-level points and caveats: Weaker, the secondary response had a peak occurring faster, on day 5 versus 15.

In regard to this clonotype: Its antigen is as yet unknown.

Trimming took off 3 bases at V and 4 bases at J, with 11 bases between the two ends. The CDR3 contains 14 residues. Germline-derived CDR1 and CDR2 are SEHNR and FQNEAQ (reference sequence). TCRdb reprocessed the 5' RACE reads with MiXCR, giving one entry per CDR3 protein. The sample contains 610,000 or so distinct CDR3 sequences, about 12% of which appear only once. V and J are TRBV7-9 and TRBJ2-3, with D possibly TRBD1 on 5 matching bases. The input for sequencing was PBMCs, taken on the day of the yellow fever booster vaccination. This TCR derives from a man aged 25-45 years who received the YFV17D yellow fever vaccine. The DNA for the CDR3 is TGTGCCAGCAGCTTCACGGTGGGGCCAGATACGCAGTATTTT. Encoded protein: CASSFTVGPDTQYF. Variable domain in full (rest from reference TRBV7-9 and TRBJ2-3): DTGVSQNPRHKITKRGQNVTFRCDPISEHNRLYWYRQTLGQGPEFLTYFQNEAQLEKSRLLSDRFSAERPKGSFSTLEIQRTEQGDSAMYLCASSFTVGPDTQYFGPGTRLTVL.